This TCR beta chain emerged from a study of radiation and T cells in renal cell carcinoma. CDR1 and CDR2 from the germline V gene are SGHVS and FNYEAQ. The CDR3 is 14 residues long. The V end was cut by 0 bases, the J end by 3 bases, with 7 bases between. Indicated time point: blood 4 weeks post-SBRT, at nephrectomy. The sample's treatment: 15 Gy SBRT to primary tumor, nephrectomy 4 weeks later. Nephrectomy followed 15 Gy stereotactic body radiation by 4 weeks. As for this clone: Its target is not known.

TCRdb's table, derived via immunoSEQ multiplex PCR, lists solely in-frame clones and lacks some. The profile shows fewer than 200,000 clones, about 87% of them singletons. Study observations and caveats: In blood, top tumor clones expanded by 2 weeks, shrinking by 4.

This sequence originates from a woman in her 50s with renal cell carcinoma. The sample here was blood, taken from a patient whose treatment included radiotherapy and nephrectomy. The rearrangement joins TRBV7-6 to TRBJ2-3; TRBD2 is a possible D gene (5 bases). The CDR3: CASSLAGNTDTQYF. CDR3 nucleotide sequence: TGTGCCAGCAGCTTAGCCGGGAATACAGATACGCAGTATTTT. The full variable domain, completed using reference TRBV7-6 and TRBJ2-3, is GAGVSQSPRYKVTKRGQDVALRCDPISGHVSLYWYRQALGQGPEFLTYFNYEAQQDKSGLPNDRFSAERPEGSISTLTIQRTEQRDSAMYRCASSLAGNTDTQYFGPGTRLTVL.